The T cell receptor (beta chain) under discussion was sequenced for a study of T cell repertoires in cytomegalovirus infection. Overall study context: As its CMV epitopes, the study selected recently identified HLA-C-restricted and well-studied HLA-B-restricted targets. Public TCR beta signatures were indicative of both CMV infection and a matching HLA type. Study outcomes and limitations: In two of eight donors, the top clonotype was HLA-C-restricted CMV-specific. The cumulative frequency of public TCR beta families identified carriers of CMV plus the relevant HLA.

Comments on this clonotype: The antigen is undetermined.

TCRdb reanalysed the reads using MiXCR and keeps one entry per CDR3 protein. The sample contains 380,000 or so distinct CDR3 sequences, nearly 35% of which appear only once. CDR3 length equals 17 residues. With 0 bases removed from V and 0 bases from J, the gap between germline ends came to 12 bases. The germline V gene has CDR1 LGHNT and CDR2 FRNRAP. The sequence was collected from a human donor in good health (CMV status not recorded). Some clones in this sample may be carry-over from other donors' samples. The chain is built from TRBV12-5 and TRBJ1-5; no clear D. The sequences come from cultured PBMCs, collected from culture after CMV antigen stimulation. This chain's CDR3 is CASGLVPDPNSNQPQHF. The CDR3 nucleotides are TGTGCTAGTGGTTTGGTACCTGATCCGAATAGCAATCAGCCCCAGCATTTT.